These 15 T cell receptor beta chains share one sample of origin, sequenced in a study of T cells in Graves' hyperthyroidism and ophthalmopathy. TCR beta CDR3 region amplification was performed from RNA transcripts. HTBI primers were used for first-round RT-PCR of the TCR CDR3. TCRdb reanalysed the multiplex PCR reads using MiXCR and keeps one entry per CDR3 protein. The data contain hundreds of thousands of distinct CDR3 sequences, approximately 13% of them singletons. Input material: blood. These receptors were collected from a woman aged 18-29 years with Graves' hyperthyroidism.

The sample holds many counts of this clonotype. The chain is built from TRBV28 and TRBJ1-4, with D maybe TRBD1 (6 bases). The CDR3 loop spans 14 amino acids. Germline CDR1 and CDR2: MDHEN and SYDVKM. V was trimmed by 3 bases and J by 6 bases, leaving 11 bases between them. This CDR3 reads CASSFPRGDEKLFF. The DNA for the CDR3 is TGTGCCAGCAGTTTTCCCAGGGGCGATGAAAAACTGTTTTTT.

The J gene is TRBJ1-1, the V gene TRBV7-9, with TRBD1 matching 8 bases. The V segment lost 3 bases and the J segment 4 bases; nucleotides outside the gene matches: 7. Germline values: CDR1 SEHNR, CDR2 FQNEAQ (reference sequence). The CDR3 runs to 15 residues. In DNA, the CDR3 is TGTGCCAGCAGCTTGGGAGGACAGGGATTCACTGAAGCTTTCTTT. Amino acid sequence: CASSLGGQGFTEAFF. The complete variable domain, with remaining parts taken from reference TRBV7-9 and TRBJ1-1, reads DTGVSQNPRHKITKRGQNVTFRCDPISEHNRLYWYRQTLGQGPEFLTYFQNEAQLEKSRLLSDRFSAERPKGSFSTLEIQRTEQGDSAMYLCASSLGGQGFTEAFFGQGTRLTVV.

This clonotype has ten or more counts. This chain uses TRBV5-8 with TRBJ2-7; a possible D gene is TRBD2 (5 bases). Between the trimmed V and J ends, which lost 0 bases and 6 bases, there was a span of 22 bases. Germline V CDR1 and CDR2: SGHTS, YDEGEE. The CDR3 loop spans 17 amino acids. The CDR3 DNA reads as TGTGCCAGCAGCTTGGAAATAGCGAGAGACCTGATAGCCGAGCAGTACTTC. Translated: CASSLEIARDLIAEQYF.

This clonotype appeared many times. V and J are TRBV5-1 and TRBJ2-2; possible D gene TRBD1, 6 bases. V shed 2 bases and J shed 1 base, with 9 bases lying between them. The CDR3 runs to 15 residues. Per germline, CDR1 SGHRS and CDR2 YFSETQ. CDR3 coding DNA: TGCGCCAGCAGCTTCCAACAGGGGAACACCGGGGAGCTGTTTTTT. As protein: CASSFQQGNTGELFF.

This clonotype was seen repeatedly, ten times or more. This rearrangement joins TRBV18 to TRBJ2-7, with D hard to call. There are 13 residues in the CDR3. Deletions cut 6 bases from V and 4 bases from J, with 13 bases between. Per the germline V gene, CDR1 is KGHSH and CDR2 is LQKENI. CDR3 sequence reads: CASSPEVKYEQYF. The CDR3 DNA sequence: TGTGCCAGCTCCCCAGAAGTAAAATACGAGCAGTACTTC.

This clonotype came up many times. The genes are TRBV28 and TRBJ1-2; D remains unclear. Per germline, CDR1 MDHEN and CDR2 SYDVKM. The V end was cut by 6 bases, the J end by 7 bases, with 12 bases between. The CDR3 runs to 12 residues. The CDR3 coding sequence is TGTGCCAGCAGAACGGGTGCGGGTGGCTACACCTTC. Protein: CASRTGAGGYTF.

The table lists this clonotype with a few counts. The chain is built from TRBV9 and TRBJ1-2; no clear D gene. V was clipped by 4 bases and J by 1 base, with 17 bases between them. The germline gives CDR1 SGDLS, CDR2 YYNGEE. This CDR3 region has 16 residues. CDR3 amino acids: CASSSGYSALNYGYTF. The CDR3 coding sequence is TGTGCCAGCAGCTCCGGATATTCAGCCCTTAACTATGGCTACACCTTC.

This clonotype was detected ten times or more. The rearrangement links TRBV6-1 to TRBJ1-1; D is perhaps TRBD1 (5 bases). The V and J ends lost 2 bases and 6 bases respectively, with 16 bases between them. From germline, CDR1 is MNHNS and CDR2 SASEGT. The CDR3 runs 15 residues. CDR3: CASSESFGGGSEAFF. In DNA form, the CDR3 reads TGTGCCAGCAGTGAAAGTTTCGGGGGGGGATCTGAAGCTTTCTTT.

This clonotype was picked up many times. This chain links TRBV5-1 with TRBJ1-6; TRBD1 matches at 10 bases. V was clipped by 6 bases and J by 6 bases; unmatched bases: 3. Germline-derived CDR1 and CDR2 are SGHRS and YFSETQ. This CDR3 spans 14 amino acids. The CDR3 sequence: CASKGQGINSPLHF. CDR3 DNA sequence: TGCGCCAGCAAGGGACAGGGGATTAATTCACCCCTCCACTTT.

Worth noting for this clonotype: A single base separates this from a much larger clone, so it may be a read error. V is TRBV12-3 or TRBV12-4 and J is TRBJ2-1; D is unclear. The CDR3 spans 15 residues. V was clipped by 2 bases and J by 3 bases, with 11 bases between them. In DNA form, the CDR3 reads TGTGCCAGCAGTTTACTTCCCTTCGACTACAATGAGCAGTTCTTC. This gives the protein CASSLLPFDYNEQFF.

The V and J genes are TRBV6-5 and TRBJ1-2; the D gene is possibly TRBD1 (6 bases). The length of the CDR3 is 17 residues. The V and J ends lost 0 bases and 4 bases respectively, with 18 bases between them. Per germline, CDR1 MNHEY and CDR2 SVGAGI. CDR3 loop: CASSYSGGGQIVYGYTF. The CDR3 DNA reads TGTGCCAGCAGTTACTCGGGAGGGGGTCAAATAGTCTATGGCTACACCTTC.

V gene TRBV11-2 combines with J gene TRBJ2-1; TRBD2 might be the D (6 bases). The CDR3 is 15 amino acids. V shed 5 bases and J shed 2 bases, with 13 bases lying between them. In germline, CDR1 is SGHAT, CDR2 FQNNGV. The chain's CDR3 is CASSRGTWAYNEQFF. As DNA, the CDR3 is TGTGCCAGCAGCCGGGGGACTTGGGCCTACAATGAGCAGTTCTTC. The variable domain in full, completed from reference TRBV11-2 and TRBJ2-1, reads EAGVAQSPRYKIIEKRQSVAFWCNPISGHATLYWYQQILGQGPKLLIQFQNNGVVDDSQLPKDRFSAERLKGVDSTLKIQPAKLEDSAVYLCASSRGTWAYNEQFFGPGTRLTVL.

This chain uses TRBV20-1 with TRBJ2-1, with 7 bases identical to TRBD2. The CDR3 contains 16 residues. V lost 6 bases, J lost 7 bases, and 18 bases stayed unmatched. CDR1 is DFQATT and CDR2 is SNEGSKA in the germline V gene (reference sequence). The CDR3 sequence: CSAGGRTRTAINEQFF. CDR3 DNA: TGCAGTGCCGGGGGGAGAACGAGAACGGCCATTAATGAGCAGTTCTTC.

Many counts were recorded for this clonotype. The chain recombines TRBV12-3 or TRBV12-4 with TRBJ1-1; D gene uncertain. The CDR3 length is 14 residues. Between the trimmed V and J ends, which lost 2 bases and 4 bases, there was a span of 11 bases. The CDR3 loop reads CASSLNSWGTEAFF. CDR3 nucleotides: TGTGCCAGCAGTTTAAATTCTTGGGGCACTGAAGCTTTCTTT.

Worth noting for this clonotype: This may arise from a read error, as a much more abundant clone is one base away. The chain links TRBV6-2 or TRBV6-3 to TRBJ1-3; D not certain. The CDR3 loop spans 16 amino acids. The ends were cut back, 0 bases at V and 0 bases at J, with 9 bases in the middle. Germline-derived CDR1 and CDR2 are MNHEY and SVGEGT. CDR3 in DNA: TGTGCCAGCAGTTACTCGATGGAGAGCTCTGGAAACACCATATATTTT. Amino acid sequence: CASSYSMESSGNTIYF.